One and the same sample provided the 15 T cell receptor beta chains below, sequenced in a study of T cell responses to AZD1222 COVID-19 vaccine. The method was immunoSEQ multiplex PCR; TCRdb's version includes in-frame clones alone and lacks a portion of them. This table has over 130,000 clones, under 90% appearing once. The material was peripheral blood, obtained 28 days after the second AZD1222 dose. The receptor set was obtained from an adult who received the AZD1222 COVID-19 vaccine.

Notes on this clone: At one of its ends the junction is not consistent with the germline gene, which may arise from a read error. The chain has TRBV7-8 and TRBJ1-1; 7 nucleotides line up with TRBD1. The CDR3 extends over 13 amino acids. Per germline, CDR1 SGHVS and CDR2 FQNEAQ. CDR3 coding DNA: TGTGCCAGCAGTTTAGCGCCCAGGGGGGAAGCTTTCTTT. It translates to CASSLAPRGEAFF.

The chain joins TRBV9 to TRBJ2-1; the D gene is possibly TRBD2 (6 bases). CDR1 is SGDLS, CDR2 YYNGEE, per germline. The length of the CDR3 is 15 residues. Trimming pared 0 bases from V and 0 bases from J, leaving 7 bases between. The CDR3: CASSVVGGSYNEQFF. The CDR3 nucleotides read TGTGCCAGCAGCGTAGTGGGGGGCTCCTACAATGAGCAGTTCTTC.

This clone has only one observation. Relative to the germline gene, one junction end is altered; a read error may explain this. The chain has TRBV29-1 and TRBJ1-2; no clear D. The CDR3 loop spans 13 amino acids. CDR1 is SQVTM, CDR2 ANQGSEA, per germline. The CDR3 loop is CSVEAKGGTSLVF. The CDR3 nucleotides are TGCAGCGTTGAAGCTAAAGGTGGCACGAGTTTGGTCTTC.

The V and J genes are TRBV7-2 and TRBJ2-5, with D tentatively TRBD1 (6 bases). The CDR3 has 14 amino acids. Trimming left V 8 bases short and J 3 bases short, with 16 bases between. Germline loops: CDR1 SGHTA, CDR2 FQGNSA. In nucleotides, the CDR3 is TGTGCCAGCGACTCGGGCAGGGGTGAAGAGACCCAGTACTTC. Its translation is CASDSGRGEETQYF.

The DNA for the CDR3 is TGTGCCAGCAGTTTAGTAGCCTACAATGAGCAGTTCTTC. Amino acids: CASSLVAYNEQFF. This chain links TRBV6-6 with TRBJ2-1; D gene ambiguous. Deletions cut 4 bases from V and 2 bases from J, with 6 bases between. This CDR3 comprises 13 residues. Germline CDR1 is MNHNY and CDR2 is SVGAGI (reference sequence).

V and J are TRBV11-2 and TRBJ1-3, with D possibly matching TRBD1 (6 bases). CDR1 and CDR2 (germline): SGHAT, FQNNGV. CDR3 length: 17 amino acids. The V end was cut by 3 bases, the J end by 1 base, with 16 bases between. CDR3: CASSFTPGDPSGNTIYF. CDR3 in DNA: TGTGCCAGCAGCTTCACGCCAGGGGACCCTTCTGGAAACACCATATATTTT. Based on the CDR3 plus reference TRBV11-2 and TRBJ1-3, the full variable domain is EAGVAQSPRYKIIEKRQSVAFWCNPISGHATLYWYQQILGQGPKLLIQFQNNGVVDDSQLPKDRFSAERLKGVDSTLKIQPAKLEDSAVYLCASSFTPGDPSGNTIYFGEGSWLTVV.

This clone was observed a few times. V gene TRBV6-5 combines with J gene TRBJ2-3; D is perhaps TRBD2 (6 bases). Germline CDR1 MNHEY, CDR2 SVGAGI. The V and J ends lost 9 bases and 0 bases respectively, with 13 bases between them. This CDR3 is 14 amino acids long. This CDR3 reads CASSAGTSTDTQYF. The CDR3 DNA follows: TGTGCCAGTAGCGCCGGGACTAGCACAGATACGCAGTATTTT.

V gene TRBV6-6 combines with J gene TRBJ2-7; TRBD2 is a possible D gene (6 bases). Germline V lookup: CDR1 MNHNY, CDR2 SVGAGI (reference sequence). The CDR3 consists of 16 residues. Trimming pared 4 bases from V and 5 bases from J, leaving 21 bases between. This CDR3 is CASSSYGGNTGNEQYF. The CDR3 region has the DNA TGTGCCAGCAGTTCATATGGGGGGAACACCGGGAACGAGCAGTACTTC.

This clone occurred once. The chain uses TRBV19 and TRBJ1-5; TRBD1 matches 9 bases. J lost 1 base, V lost 5 bases, and 3 bases had no gene match. Germline V CDR1 and CDR2: LNHDA, SQIVND (reference sequence). The CDR3 sequence is 15 residues long. CDR3 in amino acids: CASSRTGASNQPQHF. For the CDR3, the DNA is TGTGCCAGTAGTCGGACAGGGGCCAGCAATCAGCCCCAGCATTTT.

The chain recombines TRBV15 with TRBJ2-7, with TRBD1 matching 8 bases. V lost 1 base and J lost 4; bases outside the gene matches: 6. The CDR3 has 15 residues. The germline V gene has CDR1 LNHNV and CDR2 YYDKDF (reference sequence). CDR3 sequence reads: CATSRGRQGTYEQYF. CDR3 sequence (DNA): TGTGCCACCAGCAGAGGAAGACAGGGGACGTACGAGCAGTACTTC.

This chain links TRBV7-2 with TRBJ1-5, with TRBD1 as a possible D gene (5 bases). The CDR3 runs to 14 residues. The V and J ends lost 1 base and 7 bases respectively, with 11 bases between them. CDR1 and CDR2 (germline): SGHTA, FQGNSA. CDR3 sequence: CASSLDGGSQPQHF. CDR3 coding DNA: TGTGCCAGCAGCTTAGATGGGGGTAGCCAGCCCCAGCATTTT.

A few counts support this clone. This chain links TRBV10-3 with TRBJ2-7; 9 bases line up with TRBD2. The CDR3 is 17 residues long. The V gene's germline CDR1 is ENHRY and CDR2 SYGVKD. V gave up 0 bases and J gave up 0 bases; unmatched junction bases: 6. CDR3 nucleotides: TGTGCCATCAGTGAGTCGCTAGCGGGAAACCACTCCTACGAGCAGTACTTC. As protein: CAISESLAGNHSYEQYF.

This clone is a singleton in its sample. The J gene is TRBJ2-3, the V gene TRBV28; 9 bases align to TRBD2. The V segment lost 6 bases and the J segment 3 bases; nucleotides outside the gene matches: 7. The CDR3 sequence is 15 residues long. From germline, CDR1 is MDHEN and CDR2 SYDVKM. Written as DNA, the CDR3 is TGTGCCAGCAGCGCCCCAACTAGCGGGACAGATACGCAGTATTTT. Its protein product is CASSAPTSGTDTQYF.

The chain links TRBV10-1 to TRBJ2-5, with 14 bases fitting TRBD2. There are 14 residues in the CDR3. The germline gives CDR1 WNHNN, CDR2 SYGVQD (reference sequence). V shed 6 bases and J 9 bases; nucleotides not matched to a gene: 6. CDR3 residues: CASSPGLAGGAQYF. DNA of the CDR3: TGCGCCAGCAGCCCCGGACTAGCGGGGGGCGCCCAGTACTTC.

This sequence joins TRBV11-2 and TRBJ2-2; D tentatively reads TRBD1 or TRBD2 (5 bases each). V was shortened by 11 bases and J by 6 bases, with 13 bases between the two germline ends. Per the germline V gene, CDR1 is SGHAT and CDR2 is FQNNGV. CDR3 length equals 12 residues. DNA of the CDR3: TGTGCCGCCCGGGGCACTGCCGGGGAGCTGTTTTTT. The encoded protein is CAARGTAGELFF.